This paragraph reports one T cell receptor beta chain. Its antigen is unknown. Repertoires were generated with immunoSEQ multiplex PCR, while TCRdb's copy carries only in-frame clones and drops some. The sample includes about 120,000 clones, approximately 88% seen only once; the top ten take around 19%. This entry is derived from a study of T cell responses to AZD1222 COVID-19 vaccine. Study-level points and caveats: White British people made up most donors, females outnumbered males, and clonal diversity was possibly underestimated.

V was clipped by 1 base and J by 5 bases, with 11 bases between them. Germline V gives CDR1 GTSNPN, CDR2 SVGIG (reference sequence). The CDR3 contains 13 residues. This sequence originates from an adult in good health. The specimen comprised peripheral blood, sampled on day 0 of MenACWY control vaccination. The chain combines TRBV30 with TRBJ1-2; TRBD1 is a possible D gene (5 bases). The CDR3 DNA reads TGTGCCTGGAGTGCCGGCAGGGTGTATGGCTACACCTTC. Translated, it gives CAWSAGRVYGYTF.